Listed here is a single TCR beta chain. As yet, its antigen is unknown. These data belong to a study of T cell responses to AZD1222 COVID-19 vaccine. V was cut by 2 bases and J by 10 bases, with 10 bases left in between. The CDR3 is 12 residues long. The V gene's germline CDR1 is SGHDT and CDR2 YYEEEE. The protocol was immunoSEQ multiplex PCR, while the TCRdb copy is restricted to in-frame clones and leaves out a portion. The table lists over 100,000 clones, 88% of them singletons, with 3% to 4% in the top ten. Findings and caveats of the study: Mapped onto spike, vaccine-associated CD4 TCRs spanned it and were dominant at 160-218 and 743-854. Donors skewed white British and female; clonal diversity was possibly underestimated. Spike-specific TCRs gained breadth and depth after people received two AZD1222 doses.

The chain recombines TRBV5-6 with TRBJ2-1; D gene unclear. The source of this sequence is an adult in good health. The material was peripheral blood, obtained on day 0 of AZD1222 vaccination. As DNA, the CDR3 is TGTGCCAGCAGCTTTTCCGGGTTCGAGCAGTTCTTC. It specifies CASSFSGFEQFF.